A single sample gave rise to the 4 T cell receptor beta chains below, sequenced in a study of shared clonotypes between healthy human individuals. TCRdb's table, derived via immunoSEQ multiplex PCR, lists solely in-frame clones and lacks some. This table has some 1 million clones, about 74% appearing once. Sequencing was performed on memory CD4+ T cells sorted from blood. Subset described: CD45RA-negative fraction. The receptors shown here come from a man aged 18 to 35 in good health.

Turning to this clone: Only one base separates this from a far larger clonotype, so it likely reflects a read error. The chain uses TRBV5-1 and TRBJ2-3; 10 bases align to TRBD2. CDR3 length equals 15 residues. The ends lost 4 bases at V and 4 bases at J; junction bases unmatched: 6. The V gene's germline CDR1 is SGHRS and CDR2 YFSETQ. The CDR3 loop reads CASSNPSGGADTQYF. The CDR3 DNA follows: TGCGCCAGCAGCAACCCTAGCGGGGGCGCAGATACGCAGTATTTT.

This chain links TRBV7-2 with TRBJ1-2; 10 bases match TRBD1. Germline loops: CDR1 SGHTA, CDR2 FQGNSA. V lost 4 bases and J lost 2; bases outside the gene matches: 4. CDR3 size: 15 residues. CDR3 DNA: TGTGCCAGCAGCTGGGACAGGGGTTCCAACTATGGCTACACCTTC. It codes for CASSWDRGSNYGYTF.

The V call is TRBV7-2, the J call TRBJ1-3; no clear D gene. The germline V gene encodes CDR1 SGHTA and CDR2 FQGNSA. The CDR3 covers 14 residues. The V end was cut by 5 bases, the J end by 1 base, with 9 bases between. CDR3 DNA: TGTGCCAGCAGCCCCGCTGCATCTGGAAACACCATATATTTT. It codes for CASSPAASGNTIYF. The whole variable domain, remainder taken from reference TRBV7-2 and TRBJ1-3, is GAGVSQSPSNKVTEKGKDVELRCDPISGHTALYWYRQSLGQGLEFLIYFQGNSAPDKSGLPSDRFSAERTGGSVSTLTIQRTQQEDSAVYLCASSPAASGNTIYFGEGSWLTVV.

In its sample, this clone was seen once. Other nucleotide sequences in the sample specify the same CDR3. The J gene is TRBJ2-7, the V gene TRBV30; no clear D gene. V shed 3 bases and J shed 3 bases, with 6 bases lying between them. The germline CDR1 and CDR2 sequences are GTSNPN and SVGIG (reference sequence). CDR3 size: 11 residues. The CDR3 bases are TGTGCCTGGAGCTCCCTCTACGAGCAGTACTTC. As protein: CAWSSLYEQYF.